A single T cell receptor (beta chain) is shown here with its context. No antigen is known for it. Arm-PCR of CDR3 regions with iRepertoire HTBI primers generated TCR beta libraries. MiXCR, applied by TCRdb to the multiplex PCR reads, yields one record per CDR3 protein. The sample gives some 330,000 distinct CDR3 sequences, around 23% of which show up once; approximately 28% is in the top ten. The ends were cut back, 6 bases at V and 7 bases at J, with 19 bases in the middle. The CDR3 totals 15 residues. CDR1 is MDHEN, CDR2 SYDVKM, per germline. This sample stems from a study of regulatory T cells in long-lasting Graves disease. Specified time point: persistent/refractory GD, antithyroid drugs over 5 years with positive TRAb. The TCR library used RNA extracted from PBMCs. Graves' disease diagnosis was established per American Thyroid Association guidelines. Study findings and constraints: The persistent group shared around 2,600 public clonotypes, more than the 850 to 1,000 shared by new patients.

The TCR sequence derives from a woman between 40 and 50 years old with Graves disease. The sequenced sample was peripheral blood mononuclear cells (PBMCs), obtained when the disease was refractory, from a patient treated with antithyroid drugs. The chain joins TRBV28 to TRBJ2-1; maybe TRBD2 (6 bases). The CDR3 bases are TGTGCCAGCAGAAAGGCCGGGAGCCGAGGGAATGAGCAGTTCTTC. It translates to CASRKAGSRGNEQFF. The full variable domain, its missing parts supplied by reference TRBV28 and TRBJ2-1, is DVKVTQSSRYLVKRTGEKVFLECVQDMDHENMFWYRQDPGLGLRLIYFSYDVKMKEKGDIPEGYSVSREKKERFSLILESASTNQTSMYLCASRKAGSRGNEQFFGPGTRLTVL.